A selection of T cell receptor beta chains follows, all from one sample in a study of cytomegalovirus exposure and HLA in healthy donors. Sequenced by immunoSEQ multiplex PCR; TCRdb stores in-frame clones only, minus some. This table holds around 180,000 clones, around 86% found once. The material sequenced was PBMCs. The source is a young woman in good health and CMV-seronegative. CDR3s include the opening cysteine and the closing phenylalanine or tryptophan. Each record gives: J gene, D gene, clone size, V gene, CDR3 protein, CDR3 DNA. A D gene is named only where the DNA matches it firmly. Clone size is shown for a subset of rows, as once, few, many or a class of expanded clone.

TRBJ1-3	TRBD1	NA	TRBV7-9	CASRAQGSSGNTIYF	TGTGCCAGCAGAGCACAGGGGAGCTCTGGAAACACCATATATTTT
TRBJ2-3	TRBD2	NA	TRBV2	CASSVSSGGPQLTQYF	TGTGCCAGCAGTGTGTCTAGCGGGGGTCCCCAGCTTACGCAGTATTTT
TRBJ2-1	NA	NA	TRBV7-8	CASLVIGSNNEQFF	TGTGCCAGCTTGGTAATCGGGAGCAACAATGAGCAGTTCTTC
TRBJ1-2	NA	NA	TRBV5-6	CASSPGGGGSNYGYTF	TGTGCCAGCAGCCCGGGAGGTGGGGGATCTAACTATGGCTACACCTTC
TRBJ1-6	NA	NA	TRBV30	CAWSASGISNSPLHF	TGTGCCTGGAGTGCCTCCGGGATTTCCAATTCACCCCTCCACTTT
TRBJ2-1	NA	NA	TRBV9	CATNPPPRVGEQFF	TGTGCCACCAACCCGCCCCCGAGGGTAGGTGAGCAGTTCTTC
TRBJ2-3	NA	NA	TRBV2	CASCLRSTDTQYF	TGTGCCAGCTGCCTGCGCAGCACAGATACGCAGTATTTT
TRBJ2-3	TRBD1	NA	TRBV7-8	CASRRQGGGLTDTQYF	TGTGCCAGCAGACGACAGGGTGGGGGCCTCACAGATACGCAGTATTTT
TRBJ2-7	TRBD2	NA	TRBV10-3	CAITREGIHEQYF	TGTGCCATCACGCGGGAGGGCATACACGAGCAGTACTTC
TRBJ2-7	TRBD1	NA	TRBV11-2	CASRLPGQGRGEQYF	TGTGCCAGCAGGCTTCCGGGACAGGGGCGCGGCGAGCAGTACTTC
TRBJ1-1	TRBD1	NA	TRBV5-1	CASATGGAFMNTEAFF	TGCGCCAGCGCGACAGGGGGCGCTTTCATGAACACTGAAGCTTTCTTT
TRBJ1-2	TRBD1	NA	TRBV7-8	CASSHIGTGLNGYTF	TGTGCCAGCAGTCACATCGGGACAGGTTTAAATGGCTACACCTTC
TRBJ1-1	TRBD1	once	TRBV10-2	CASSGTGGMNTEAFF	TGCGCCAGCAGTGGAACAGGGGGGATGAACACTGAAGCTTTCTTT
TRBJ1-1	NA	NA	TRBV5-4	CASSNRGDGVAFF	TGTGCCAGCAGCAACCGGGGGGATGGTGTAGCTTTCTTT
TRBJ2-1	NA	NA	TRBV4-1	CASSQESDYNEQFF	TGCGCCAGCAGCCAAGAAAGCGACTACAATGAGCAGTTCTTC
TRBJ2-2	NA	NA	TRBV7-3	CASSLYGTNTGELFF	TGTGCCAGCAGCTTATATGGGACTAACACCGGGGAGCTGTTTTTT
TRBJ2-7	TRBD1	few	TRBV19	CASTDRVSYEQYF	TGTGCCAGTACGGACAGGGTCTCCTACGAGCAGTACTTC
TRBJ2-2	TRBD2	NA	TRBV7-9	CASSLVVGLAGAGELFF	TGTGCCAGCAGCTTAGTGGTCGGACTAGCGGGAGCTGGGGAGCTGTTTTTT
TRBJ1-2	NA	few	TRBV12-5	CASGLEGNYGYTF	TGTGCTAGTGGCTTGGAGGGGAACTATGGCTACACCTTC
TRBJ2-2	NA	once	TRBV6-4	CASSDEEPINTGELFF	TGTGCCAGCAGTGACGAGGAACCGATCAACACCGGGGAGCTGTTTTTT
TRBJ2-7	NA	NA	TRBV2	CASRVGGSYEQYF	TGTGCCAGCAGGGTGGGGGGCTCCTACGAGCAGTACTTC
TRBJ2-3	NA	NA	TRBV6-1	CASSAQRVDTDTQYF	TGTGCCAGCAGTGCACAGAGGGTAGACACAGATACGCAGTATTTT
TRBJ1-2	NA	few	TRBV29-1	CSGSGGLDGYTF	TGCAGCGGGAGCGGGGGTTTGGATGGCTACACCTTC
TRBJ2-2	TRBD2	NA	TRBV25-1	CASSQTGTSLTAGELFF	TGTGCCAGCAGTCAAACCGGGACTAGCCTTACGGCCGGGGAGCTGTTTTTT
TRBJ2-7	TRBD1	NA	TRBV5-1	CASSSTGAYGQYF	TGCGCCAGCAGCAGCACAGGGGCCTACGGGCAGTACTTC
TRBJ2-3	TRBD2	NA	TRBV6-4	CASSEAAGGGDTQYF	TGTGCCAGCAGTGAAGCAGCGGGAGGGGGAGATACGCAGTATTTT